Following are 18 T cell receptor beta chains from one sample sequenced in a study of blood T cell repertoires in COVID-19. Clones were read by immunoSEQ multiplex PCR, and TCRdb kept only the in-frame ones, dropping some. The profile shows 100,000 or so clones, approximately 89% of them singletons. Sequenced input: peripheral blood. These receptors were obtained from a man between 60 and 75 years old with acute or convalescent COVID-19.

The chain combines TRBV19 with TRBJ2-1; 7 nucleotides agree with TRBD1. Per germline, CDR1 LNHDA and CDR2 SQIVND (reference sequence). After removal of 6 bases from V and 4 bases from J, the junction contained 6 bases not matched to a gene. The CDR3 runs 14 residues. CDR3 amino acids: CASRPGQPYNEQFF. Here the CDR3 DNA reads TGTGCCAGTAGACCGGGACAGCCATACAATGAGCAGTTCTTC. Looking up the rest from reference TRBV19 and TRBJ2-1 gives the full variable domain: DGGITQSPKYLFRKEGQNVTLSCEQNLNHDAMYWYRQDPGQGLRLIYYSQIVNDFQKGDIAEGYSVSREKKESFPLTVTSAQKNPTAFYLCASRPGQPYNEQFFGPGTRLTVL.

V gene TRBV30 combines with J gene TRBJ2-2, with 8 bases that match TRBD1. Germline V gene sequence: CDR1 GTSNPN, CDR2 SVGIG (reference sequence). The V and J ends lost 0 bases and 1 base, in that order; junction bases with no gene match: 4. CDR3 length equals 16 residues. CDR3: CAWSVTGTGNTGELFF. Here the CDR3 DNA reads TGTGCCTGGAGTGTAACCGGGACAGGGAACACCGGGGAGCTGTTTTTT.

The chain recombines TRBV28 with TRBJ2-1, with TRBD2 matching 7 bases. The CDR3 is made up of 16 amino acids. The ends lost 1 base at V and 6 bases at J; junction bases unmatched: 9. CDR1 is MDHEN, CDR2 SYDVKM, per germline. CDR3 nucleotide sequence: TGTGCCAGCAGTTTATCCCCAGGACTAGGCGGCAATGAGCAGTTCTTC. It specifies CASSLSPGLGGNEQFF. Looking up the rest from reference TRBV28 and TRBJ2-1 gives the full variable domain: DVKVTQSSRYLVKRTGEKVFLECVQDMDHENMFWYRQDPGLGLRLIYFSYDVKMKEKGDIPEGYSVSREKKERFSLILESASTNQTSMYLCASSLSPGLGGNEQFFGPGTRLTVL.

J is TRBJ1-6 and V is TRBV9, with D maybe TRBD1 (5 bases). Trimming cost V 0 bases and J 6 bases, with 10 bases left between them. The CDR3 runs to 15 residues. Germline CDR1 is SGDLS and CDR2 is YYNGEE. CDR3 DNA: TGTGCCAGCAGCGTAGGGGGCATCGGTAATTCACCCCTCCACTTT. Translated: CASSVGGIGNSPLHF.

This clone was counted once. The chain employs TRBV24-1 and TRBJ1-2; D remains ambiguous. There are 12 residues in the CDR3. The V end lost 3 bases, the J end lost 5 bases, and 6 bases lay between the germline ends. Germline assignment: CDR1 KGHDR and CDR2 SFDVKD. The CDR3 loop reads CATSDQVYGYTF. CDR3 in DNA: TGTGCCACCAGTGATCAGGTGTATGGCTACACCTTC.

The chain recombines TRBV28 with TRBJ1-6, with D possibly TRBD1 on 6 matching bases. The CDR3 is 15 residues long. V was clipped by 2 bases and J by 5 bases, with 10 bases between them. Per the germline V gene, CDR1 is MDHEN and CDR2 is SYDVKM. The CDR3 loop is CASSLRTANNSPLHF. CDR3 coding DNA: TGTGCCAGCAGTTTAAGGACAGCTAATAATTCACCCCTCCACTTT.

This chain joins TRBV2 and TRBJ1-5, with D perhaps TRBD1 (5 bases). This CDR3 has 15 amino acids. Germline V gene data show CDR1 as SNHLY and CDR2 as FYNNEI. Between the trimmed V and J ends, which lost 5 bases and 6 bases, there was a span of 17 bases. This chain's CDR3 is CASSRARGSGQPQHF. The DNA for the CDR3 is TGTGCCAGCAGTCGCGCGCGGGGCTCGGGTCAGCCCCAGCATTTT.

The V gene is TRBV7-9, the J gene TRBJ2-1; D possibly corresponds to TRBD2 (6 bases). The V end lost 5 bases, the J end lost 4 bases, and 15 bases lay between the germline ends. The CDR3 has 15 amino acids. The germline V gene has CDR1 SEHNR and CDR2 FQNEAQ (reference sequence). The CDR3 spells CASSPTGVRYNEQFF. CDR3 sequence (DNA): TGTGCCAGCAGCCCAACGGGGGTCCGGTACAATGAGCAGTTCTTC.

This chain connects TRBV24-1 to TRBJ2-1, with 9 bases lining up with TRBD2. Unmatched junction bases numbered 16, after V lost 7 bases and J lost 7 bases. The CDR3 runs 17 residues. Germline V gene sequence: CDR1 KGHDR, CDR2 SFDVKD. CDR3: CATSKSGAGGPINEQFF. The DNA for the CDR3 is TGTGCCACCAGCAAATCAGGGGCGGGAGGGCCGATTAATGAGCAGTTCTTC.

The J gene is TRBJ1-2, the V gene TRBV27; 7 bases align to TRBD1. The germline CDR1 and CDR2 sequences are MNHEY and SMNVEV (reference sequence). Unmatched junction bases numbered 8, after V lost 5 bases and J lost 2 bases. There are 15 residues in the CDR3. This CDR3 reads CASSARLQGNYGYTF. The DNA of the CDR3 is TGTGCCAGCAGTGCACGGTTACAGGGGAACTATGGCTACACCTTC.

This clone was counted a few times. The CDR3 DNA reads TGTGCCAGCAGCAGGACAGGCGGCTACGAGCAGTACGTC. It codes for CASSRTGGYEQYV. This chain uses TRBV7-8 with TRBJ2-7, with 7 bases identical to TRBD1. Trimming removed 5 bases from V and 3 bases from J; junction bases left unmatched: 4. Germline V gene data show CDR1 as SGHVS and CDR2 as FQNEAQ. This CDR3 has 13 amino acids.

The CDR3 is CASRPTTGNSPLHF. The CDR3 nucleotides are TGCGCCAGCAGACCAACAACAGGGAATTCACCCCTCCACTTT. The chain recombines TRBV5-1 with TRBJ1-6; the D gene is possibly TRBD1 (6 bases). This CDR3 has 14 amino acids. Between the trimmed V and J ends, which lost 5 bases and 7 bases, there was a span of 13 bases. In germline, CDR1 is SGHRS, CDR2 YFSETQ.

This chain links TRBV29-1 with TRBJ1-3; D remains ambiguous. The CDR3 length is 16 residues. Trimming shortened V by 0 bases and J by 0 bases, and 12 bases separated the two germline ends. CDR1 is SQVTM, CDR2 ANQGSEA, per germline. The DNA for the CDR3 is TGCAGCGTTGAAGATCTGCGGTTAAACTCTGGAAACACCATATATTTT. Translating it yields CSVEDLRLNSGNTIYF.

This chain joins TRBV7-9 and TRBJ1-2, with D unclear. From germline, CDR1 is SEHNR and CDR2 FQNEAQ (reference sequence). V was shortened by 1 base and J by 6 bases, with 6 bases between the two germline ends. The CDR3 runs 12 residues. CDR3: CASSLGGDGYTF. Written as DNA, the CDR3 is TGTGCCAGCAGCTTAGGGGGAGATGGCTACACCTTC.

This chain links TRBV5-1 with TRBJ2-2; a possible D gene is TRBD1 (5 bases). Germline V gene lookup returns CDR1 SGHRS and CDR2 YFSETQ. Trimming took off 2 bases at V and 6 bases at J, with 14 bases between the two ends. This CDR3 spans 15 amino acids. The CDR3 loop reads CASSLDLTGPGELFF. Written as DNA, the CDR3 is TGCGCCAGCAGCTTAGACCTTACAGGCCCCGGGGAGCTGTTTTTT.

This chain joins TRBV28 and TRBJ2-7; D perhaps matches TRBD2 (6 bases). Trimming left V 6 bases short and J 3 bases short, with 12 bases between. The germline gives CDR1 MDHEN, CDR2 SYDVKM. The CDR3 runs 13 residues. The CDR3 nucleotides are TGTGCCAGCAGGCCCGGAGGGATCTACGAGCAGTACTTC. Amino acid sequence: CASRPGGIYEQYF.

This clone came up a few times. The rearrangement joins TRBV24-1 to TRBJ2-7; tentatively, D is TRBD2 (6 bases). The germline V gene has CDR1 KGHDR and CDR2 SFDVKD. This CDR3 region has 12 residues. V gave up 5 bases and J gave up 3 bases, with 7 bases separating them. Here the CDR3 DNA reads TGTGCCACCAGTGTGGGACTCTACGAGCAGTACGTC. It translates to CATSVGLYEQYV.

The genes are TRBV7-2 and TRBJ2-2; D not resolved. From germline, CDR1 is SGHTA and CDR2 FQGNSA. The CDR3 contains 14 residues. Trimming stripped 6 bases from V and 5 bases from J, with 13 bases between. DNA of the CDR3: TGTGCCAGCAGGAGTGGCGGTGCGACCGGGGAGCTGTTTTTT. Translating it yields CASRSGGATGELFF.